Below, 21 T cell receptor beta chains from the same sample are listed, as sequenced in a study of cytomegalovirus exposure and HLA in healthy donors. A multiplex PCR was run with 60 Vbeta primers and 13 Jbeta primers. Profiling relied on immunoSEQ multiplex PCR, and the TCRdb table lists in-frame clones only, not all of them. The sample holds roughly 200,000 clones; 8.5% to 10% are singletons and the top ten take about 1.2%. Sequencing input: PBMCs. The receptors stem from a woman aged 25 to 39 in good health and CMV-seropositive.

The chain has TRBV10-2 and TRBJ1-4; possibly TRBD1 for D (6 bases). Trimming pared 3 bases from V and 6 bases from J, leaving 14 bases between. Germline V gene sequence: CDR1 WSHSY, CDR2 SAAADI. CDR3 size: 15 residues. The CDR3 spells CASSDRGQRDEKLFF. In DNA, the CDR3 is TGCGCCAGCAGTGACAGAGGACAGCGTGATGAAAAACTGTTTTTT.

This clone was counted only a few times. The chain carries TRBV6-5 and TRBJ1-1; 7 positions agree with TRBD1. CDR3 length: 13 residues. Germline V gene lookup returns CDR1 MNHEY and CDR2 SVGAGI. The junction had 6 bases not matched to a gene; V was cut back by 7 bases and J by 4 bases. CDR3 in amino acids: CASTSGGGTEAFF. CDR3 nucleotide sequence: TGTGCCAGCACATCAGGGGGAGGCACTGAAGCTTTCTTT.

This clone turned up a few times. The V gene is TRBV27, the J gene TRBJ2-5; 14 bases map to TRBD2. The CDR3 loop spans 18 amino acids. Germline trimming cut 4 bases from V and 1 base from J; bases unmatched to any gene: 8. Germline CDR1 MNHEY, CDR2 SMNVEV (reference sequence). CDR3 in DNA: TGTGCCAGCAGTTCATTCGAGGGACTAGCGGGGGCCCAAGAGACCCAGTACTTC. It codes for CASSSFEGLAGAQETQYF.

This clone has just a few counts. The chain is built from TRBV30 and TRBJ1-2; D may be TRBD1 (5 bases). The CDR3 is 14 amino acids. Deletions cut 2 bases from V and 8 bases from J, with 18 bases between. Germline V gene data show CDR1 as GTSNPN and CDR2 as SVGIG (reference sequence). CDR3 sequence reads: CAWSPGTPAGGYTF. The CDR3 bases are TGTGCCTGGAGTCCGGGGACTCCGGCGGGGGGCTACACCTTC.

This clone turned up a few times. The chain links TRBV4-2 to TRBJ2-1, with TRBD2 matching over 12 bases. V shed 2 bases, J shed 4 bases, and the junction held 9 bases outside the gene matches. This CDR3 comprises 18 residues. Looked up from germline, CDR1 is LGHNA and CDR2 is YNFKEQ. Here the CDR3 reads CASSQPGLAGRPYNEQFF. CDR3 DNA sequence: TGTGCCAGCAGCCAACCCGGACTAGCGGGGCGACCTTACAATGAGCAGTTCTTC.

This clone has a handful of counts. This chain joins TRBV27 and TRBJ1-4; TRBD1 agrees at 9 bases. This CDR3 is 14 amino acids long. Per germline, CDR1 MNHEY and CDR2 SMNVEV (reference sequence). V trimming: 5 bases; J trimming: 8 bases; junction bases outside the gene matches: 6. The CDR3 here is CASSPGQGREKLFF. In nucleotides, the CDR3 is TGTGCCAGCAGTCCGGGACAGGGTAGAGAAAAACTGTTTTTT.

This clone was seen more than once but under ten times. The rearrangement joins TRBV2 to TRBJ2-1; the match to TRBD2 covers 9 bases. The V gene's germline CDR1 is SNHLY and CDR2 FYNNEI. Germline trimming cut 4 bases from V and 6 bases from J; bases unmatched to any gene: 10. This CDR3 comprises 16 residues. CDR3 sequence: CASSGNSGSLGNEQFF. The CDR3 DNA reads TGTGCCAGCAGTGGTAATAGCGGGAGTTTGGGCAATGAGCAGTTCTTC.

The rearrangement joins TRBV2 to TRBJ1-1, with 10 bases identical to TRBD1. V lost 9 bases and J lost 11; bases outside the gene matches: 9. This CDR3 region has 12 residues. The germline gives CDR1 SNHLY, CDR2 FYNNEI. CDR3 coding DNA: TGTGCCAGTCGACAGGGGGCTGGGGGGGCTTTCTTT. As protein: CASRQGAGGAFF. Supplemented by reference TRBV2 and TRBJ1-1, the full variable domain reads EPEVTQTPSHQVTQMGQEVILRCVPISNHLYFYWYRQILGQKVEFLVSFYNNEISEKSEIFDDQFSVERPDGSNFTLKIRSTKLEDSAMYFCASRQGAGGAFFGQGTRLTVV.

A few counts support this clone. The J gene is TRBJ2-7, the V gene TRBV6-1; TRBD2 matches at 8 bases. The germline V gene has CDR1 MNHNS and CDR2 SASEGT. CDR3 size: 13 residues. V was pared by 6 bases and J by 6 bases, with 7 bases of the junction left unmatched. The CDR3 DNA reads TGTGCCAGCAGGATTAGCGGGACCCCCGAGCAGTACTTC. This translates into CASRISGTPEQYF.

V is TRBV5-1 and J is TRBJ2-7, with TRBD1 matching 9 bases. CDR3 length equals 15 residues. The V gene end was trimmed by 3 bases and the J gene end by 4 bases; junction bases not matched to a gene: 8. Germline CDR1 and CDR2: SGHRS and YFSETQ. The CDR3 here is CASSSLQGAGYEQYF. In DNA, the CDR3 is TGCGCCAGCAGCTCCCTACAGGGGGCGGGTTACGAGCAGTACTTC.

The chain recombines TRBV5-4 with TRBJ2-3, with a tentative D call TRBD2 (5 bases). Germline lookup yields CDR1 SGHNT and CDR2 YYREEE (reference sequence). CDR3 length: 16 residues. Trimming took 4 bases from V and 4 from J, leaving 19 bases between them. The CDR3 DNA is TGTGCCAGCAGCCCCACAGCGGAGCCTCTTCCAGATACGCAGTATTTT. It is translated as CASSPTAEPLPDTQYF.

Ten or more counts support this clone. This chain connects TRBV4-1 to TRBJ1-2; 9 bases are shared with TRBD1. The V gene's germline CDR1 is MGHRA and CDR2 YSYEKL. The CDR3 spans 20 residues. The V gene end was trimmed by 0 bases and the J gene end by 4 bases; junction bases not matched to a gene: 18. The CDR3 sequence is CASSQDFGPRTGVRAYGYTF. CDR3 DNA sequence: TGCGCCAGCAGCCAAGATTTTGGGCCACGGACAGGGGTTAGGGCCTATGGCTACACCTTC.

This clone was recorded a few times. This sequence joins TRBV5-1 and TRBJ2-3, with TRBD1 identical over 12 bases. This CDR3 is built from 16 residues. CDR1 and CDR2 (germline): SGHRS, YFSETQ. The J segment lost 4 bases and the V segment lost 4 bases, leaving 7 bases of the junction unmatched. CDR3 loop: CASSPGTGGRADTQYF. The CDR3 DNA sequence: TGCGCCAGCAGCCCAGGGACAGGGGGCCGGGCAGATACGCAGTATTTT.

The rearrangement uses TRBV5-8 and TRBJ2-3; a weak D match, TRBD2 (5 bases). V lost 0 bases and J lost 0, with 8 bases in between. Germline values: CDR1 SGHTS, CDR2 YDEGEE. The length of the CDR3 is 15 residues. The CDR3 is CASSLERISTDTQYF. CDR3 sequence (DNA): TGTGCCAGCAGCTTGGAGCGGATTAGCACAGATACGCAGTATTTT.

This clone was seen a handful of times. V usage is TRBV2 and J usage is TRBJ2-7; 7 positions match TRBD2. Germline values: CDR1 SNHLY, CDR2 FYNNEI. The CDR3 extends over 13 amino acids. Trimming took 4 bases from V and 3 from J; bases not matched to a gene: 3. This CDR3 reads CASSVRGFYEQYF. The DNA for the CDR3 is TGTGCCAGCAGTGTGCGGGGGTTCTACGAGCAGTACTTC.

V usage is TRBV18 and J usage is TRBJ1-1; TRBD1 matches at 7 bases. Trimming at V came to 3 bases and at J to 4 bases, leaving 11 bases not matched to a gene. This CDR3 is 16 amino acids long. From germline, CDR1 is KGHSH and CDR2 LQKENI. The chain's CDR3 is CASSPSLGQEGTEAFF. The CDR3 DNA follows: TGTGCCAGCTCACCGTCCCTAGGACAGGAGGGCACTGAAGCTTTCTTT.

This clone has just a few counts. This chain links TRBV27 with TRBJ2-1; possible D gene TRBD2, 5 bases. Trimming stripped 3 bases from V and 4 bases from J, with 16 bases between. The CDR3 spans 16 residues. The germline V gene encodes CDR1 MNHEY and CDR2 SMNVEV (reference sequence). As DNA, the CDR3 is TGTGCCAGCAGTTTGGTTCTAGCCACTATATACAATGAGCAGTTCTTC. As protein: CASSLVLATIYNEQFF.

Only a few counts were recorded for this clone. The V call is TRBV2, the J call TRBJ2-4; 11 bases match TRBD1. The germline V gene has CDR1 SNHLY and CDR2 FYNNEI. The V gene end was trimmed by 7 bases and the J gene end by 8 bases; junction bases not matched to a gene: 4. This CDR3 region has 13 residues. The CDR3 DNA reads TGTGCCAGCACTGGGACAGGGGGGGACATTCAGTACTTC. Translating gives CASTGTGGDIQYF.

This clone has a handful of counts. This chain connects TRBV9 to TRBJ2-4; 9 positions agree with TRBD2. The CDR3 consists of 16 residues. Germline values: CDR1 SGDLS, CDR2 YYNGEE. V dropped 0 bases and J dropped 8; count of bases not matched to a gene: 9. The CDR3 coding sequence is TGTGCCAGCAGCGTAGGGATTAGCGGGAGTGGGGACATTCAGTACTTC. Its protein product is CASSVGISGSGDIQYF.

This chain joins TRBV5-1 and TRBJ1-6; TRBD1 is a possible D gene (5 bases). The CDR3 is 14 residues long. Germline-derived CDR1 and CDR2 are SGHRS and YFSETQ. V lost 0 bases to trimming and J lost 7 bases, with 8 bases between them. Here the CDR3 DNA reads TGCGCCAGCAGCTTGGGACAGCTAAATTCACCCCTCCACTTT. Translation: CASSLGQLNSPLHF.

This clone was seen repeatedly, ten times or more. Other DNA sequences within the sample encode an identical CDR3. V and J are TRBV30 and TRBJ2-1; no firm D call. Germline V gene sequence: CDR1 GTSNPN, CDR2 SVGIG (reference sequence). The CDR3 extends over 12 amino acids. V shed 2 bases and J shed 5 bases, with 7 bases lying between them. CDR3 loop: CAWSPLNNEQFF. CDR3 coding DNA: TGTGCCTGGAGTCCACTCAACAATGAGCAGTTCTTC.